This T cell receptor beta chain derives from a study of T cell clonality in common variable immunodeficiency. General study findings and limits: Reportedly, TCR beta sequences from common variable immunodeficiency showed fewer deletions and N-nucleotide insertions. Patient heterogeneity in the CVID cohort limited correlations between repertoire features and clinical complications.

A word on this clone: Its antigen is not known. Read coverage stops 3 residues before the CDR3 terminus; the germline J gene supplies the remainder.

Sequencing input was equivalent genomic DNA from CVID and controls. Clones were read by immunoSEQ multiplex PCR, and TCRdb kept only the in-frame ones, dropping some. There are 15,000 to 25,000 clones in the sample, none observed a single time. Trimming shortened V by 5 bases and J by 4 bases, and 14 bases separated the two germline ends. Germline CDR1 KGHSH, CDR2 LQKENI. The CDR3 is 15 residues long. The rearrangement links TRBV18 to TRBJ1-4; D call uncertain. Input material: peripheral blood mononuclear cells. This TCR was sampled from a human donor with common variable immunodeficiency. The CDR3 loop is CASSLVQKRNEKLFF. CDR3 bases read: TGTGCCAGCTCATTAGTACAGAAACGTAATGAAAAA.